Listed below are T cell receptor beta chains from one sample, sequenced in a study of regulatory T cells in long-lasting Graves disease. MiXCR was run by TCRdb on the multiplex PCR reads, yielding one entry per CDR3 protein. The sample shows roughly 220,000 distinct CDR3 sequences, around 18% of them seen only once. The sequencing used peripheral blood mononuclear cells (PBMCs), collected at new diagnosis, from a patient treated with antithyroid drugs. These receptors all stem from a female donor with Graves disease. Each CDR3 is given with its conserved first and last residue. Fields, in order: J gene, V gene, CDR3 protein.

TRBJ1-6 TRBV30 CAWGMGAESPLHF
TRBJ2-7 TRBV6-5 CASSYRDRHYEQYF
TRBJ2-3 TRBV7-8 CASSRTSGMADTQYF
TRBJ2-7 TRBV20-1 CSARDPRTSGSRRCEQYF
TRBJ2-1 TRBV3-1 CASSQMTSGKNEQFF
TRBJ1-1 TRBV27 CASSPGTGKPLEAFF
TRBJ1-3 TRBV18 CASSPVQRSGNTIYF
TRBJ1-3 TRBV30 CAWSVGGYGNTIYF
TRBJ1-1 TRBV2 CASSEYQNTEAFF
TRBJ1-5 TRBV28 CASRLAMNSNQPQHF
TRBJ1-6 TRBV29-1 CSSPISPLHF
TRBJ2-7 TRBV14 CASSQDQRTSGRALHYF
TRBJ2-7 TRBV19 CASSINRAGEQYF
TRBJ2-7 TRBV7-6 CASSGGGIGYEQYF
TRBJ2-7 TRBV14 CASSQFQGTYEQYF
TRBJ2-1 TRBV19 CATGGLVEGNEQFF
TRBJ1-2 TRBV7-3 CASSPQGAGYGYTF
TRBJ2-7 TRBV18 CASSPRGGYEQYF
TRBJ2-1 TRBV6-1 CASCRTSGYNEQFF
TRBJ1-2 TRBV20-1 CSAGRDTYGYTF
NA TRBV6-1 CASRLGTSGVPDTQHF
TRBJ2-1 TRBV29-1 CSALSYNEQFF
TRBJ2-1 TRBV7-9 CASSLVSSGSDEQFF
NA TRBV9 CASSPYSLSTDTQHF
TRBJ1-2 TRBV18 CASSAQAYGYTF
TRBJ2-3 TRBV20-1 CSAGRTSTDTQCF
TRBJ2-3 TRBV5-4 CASSLTSGTDTQYF
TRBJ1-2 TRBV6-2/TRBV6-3 CASSYTPLTGEYGYTF
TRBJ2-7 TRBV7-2 CASSFDVTYEQYF
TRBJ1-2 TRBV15 CATSRDPDGDYGYTF